The 29 T cell receptor beta chains below were found in one sample sequenced in a study of T-cell memory formation after mild COVID-19. TCRdb itself ran the 5' RACE reads through MiXCR, one entry per CDR3 protein. Among under 60,000 distinct CDR3 sequences, 9.3% were seen once, and the ten largest hold approximately 12%. The sample was PBMCs or a T cell subset sorted from them (not recorded which). These receptors came from an adult woman who had mild COVID-19 (a few samples of this study predate the infection). Cell type and time point are not known.

The chain couples TRBV12-3 or TRBV12-4 to TRBJ1-2, with 7 nucleotides matching TRBD1. CDR3 length: 13 residues. V shed 5 bases and J 3 bases; nucleotides not matched to a gene: 3. The CDR3 is CASSTGQYYGYTF. The DNA for the CDR3 is TGTGCCAGCAGTACGGGACAGTACTATGGCTACACCTTC.

The sample holds a few counts of this clonotype. V usage is TRBV5-1 and J usage is TRBJ1-2, with TRBD1 matching 8 bases. Per germline, CDR1 SGHRS and CDR2 YFSETQ. Germline trimming cut 4 bases from V and 4 bases from J; bases unmatched to any gene: 9. This CDR3 is built from 15 residues. The CDR3 DNA reads as TGCGCCAGCAGCCCAGGACAGGGATATGGCTATGGCTACACCTTC. It yields the protein CASSPGQGYGYGYTF.

Many counts were recorded for this clonotype. The chain uses TRBV11-2 and TRBJ2-4, with 9 bases that match TRBD2. Germline V gene sequence: CDR1 SGHAT, CDR2 FQNNGV. The CDR3 consists of 12 residues. V was clipped by 4 bases and J by 14 bases; unmatched bases: 6. CDR3 protein: CASSSTSGRKYF. CDR3 coding DNA: TGTGCCAGCAGCTCAACTAGCGGGCGGAAGTACTTC.

The table lists this clonotype with a few counts. The chain combines TRBV10-3 with TRBJ1-1; TRBD1 matches at 9 bases. Trimming cost V 11 bases and J 1 base; bases outside gene matches: 8. The CDR3 is 14 residues long. Germline V lookup: CDR1 ENHRY, CDR2 SYGVKD. CDR3 nucleotide sequence: TGTGCCTCCAAAGAGGGACAGGGGAACACTGAAGCTTTCTTT. Translated: CASKEGQGNTEAFF.

The rearrangement links TRBV7-8 to TRBJ1-4, with D possibly TRBD1 on 5 matching bases. Per the germline V gene, CDR1 is SGHVS and CDR2 is FQNEAQ. CDR3 length equals 15 residues. V gave up 2 bases and J gave up 4 bases, with 11 bases separating them. The CDR3 region has the DNA TGTGCCAGCAGCTTAAGGGGCGGGTTTAATGAAAAACTGTTTTTT. Protein: CASSLRGGFNEKLFF.

This clonotype was observed many times. The chain employs TRBV12-3 or TRBV12-4 and TRBJ2-7; D may match TRBD1 or TRBD2 (8 bases each). V was trimmed by 4 bases and J by 6 bases, leaving 19 bases between them. The CDR3 runs 15 residues. CDR3 loop: CASSSGGPGGREQYF. DNA of the CDR3: TGTGCCAGCAGTTCGGGAGGGCCAGGGGGCCGCGAGCAGTACTTC.

This clonotype was seen a handful of times. The chain combines TRBV12-3 or TRBV12-4 with TRBJ2-5; no firm D call. The CDR3 extends over 12 amino acids. V was cut by 2 bases and J by 3 bases, with 4 bases left in between. The CDR3 reads CASSLSEETQYF. CDR3 in DNA: TGTGCCAGCAGTTTATCCGAAGAGACCCAGTACTTC.

This clonotype was counted many times. V gene TRBV7-8 combines with J gene TRBJ2-7; weak D call: TRBD1 (6 bases). Germline lookup yields CDR1 SGHVS and CDR2 FQNEAQ. Trimming shortened V by 3 bases and J by 3 bases, and 12 bases separated the two germline ends. There are 14 residues in the CDR3. CDR3 protein: CASSLGDRIYEQYF. CDR3 DNA sequence: TGTGCCAGCAGCTTGGGAGACAGGATCTACGAGCAGTACTTC.

V usage is TRBV19 and J usage is TRBJ1-2; D uncertain. The germline CDR1 and CDR2 sequences are LNHDA and SQIVND (reference sequence). The V and J ends lost 9 bases and 5 bases respectively, with 19 bases between them. The CDR3 sequence is 14 residues long. CDR3 sequence (DNA): TGTGCCAGCGGACTTGGGCTTCGGGGTTATGGCTACACCTTC. This gives the protein CASGLGLRGYGYTF.

This clonotype was seen only a few times. This CDR3 is CASSQGPERGYTF. The DNA of the CDR3 is TGTGCCAGCAGCCAAGGACCGGAGAGGGGCTACACCTTC. The chain recombines TRBV7-2 with TRBJ1-2, with unresolved D. Trimming removed 5 bases at V and 8 bases at J, with 15 bases between. Germline V gene lookup returns CDR1 SGHTA and CDR2 FQGNSA. The CDR3 totals 13 residues.

This clonotype was observed a handful of times. The chain links TRBV6-2 or TRBV6-3 to TRBJ2-3, with D possibly TRBD2 on 5 matching bases. Germline V gene lookup returns CDR1 MNHEY and CDR2 SVGEGT. The CDR3 contains 14 residues. Between the trimmed V and J ends, which lost 5 bases and 2 bases, there was a span of 11 bases. The DNA of the CDR3 is TGTGCCAGCAGTGTTGGGAGTCCCACAGATACGCAGTATTTT. Amino acid sequence: CASSVGSPTDTQYF.

This clonotype was found a few times. The chain joins TRBV7-3 to TRBJ2-1; 11 bases are a match to TRBD2. Germline CDR1 SGHTA, CDR2 FQGTGA. The CDR3 has 15 residues. V shed 4 bases, J shed 9 bases, and the junction held 8 bases outside the gene matches. Here the CDR3 DNA reads TGTGCCAGCAGCTCAGTCCGTAGCGGGAGGGGTGAGCAGTTCTTC. It translates to CASSSVRSGRGEQFF.

This clonotype has a count of ten or more. This chain uses TRBV20-1 with TRBJ2-1, with 7 bases that match TRBD1. This CDR3 is built from 16 residues. V lost 0 bases to trimming and J lost 3 bases; unmatched junction nucleotides: 8. Germline CDR1 is DFQATT and CDR2 is SNEGSKA (reference sequence). In DNA form, the CDR3 reads TGCAGTGCTAGAGATTTTTCAGGGGGAAGCTACAATGAGCAGTTCTTC. This sequence encodes CSARDFSGGSYNEQFF.

In this sample, this clonotype turned up a few times. The chain employs TRBV5-1 and TRBJ1-1; D unclear. Germline CDR1 is SGHRS and CDR2 is YFSETQ. The CDR3 has 13 residues. V lost 1 base and J 2 bases, leaving 6 bases between the germline ends. CDR3 amino acids: CASSLFGNTEAFF. The CDR3 DNA reads TGCGCCAGCAGCTTGTTTGGCAACACTGAAGCTTTCTTT.

This clonotype was recorded at least ten times. This chain connects TRBV10-3 to TRBJ2-5, with D possibly matching TRBD1 (6 bases). V shed 8 bases and J shed 6 bases, with 19 bases lying between them. The CDR3 contains 14 residues. CDR1 and CDR2 from the germline V gene are ENHRY and SYGVKD. For the CDR3, the DNA is TGTGCCATCGGTTCAGGGGAACGGGAAAAGACCCAGTACTTC. As protein: CAIGSGEREKTQYF.

This clonotype was detected many times. The chain has TRBV25-1 and TRBJ1-1; TRBD1 agrees at 7 bases. The germline CDR1 and CDR2 sequences are MGHDK and SYGVNS. Unmatched junction bases numbered 6, after V lost 5 bases and J lost 9 bases. The CDR3 runs to 12 residues. The CDR3 DNA reads TGTGCCAGCAGTACCAACAGGGGAAAAGCTTTCTTT. Its protein product is CASSTNRGKAFF.

In this sample, this clonotype turned up many times. This rearrangement joins TRBV15 to TRBJ2-7; D call uncertain. CDR1 is LNHNV and CDR2 is YYDKDF in the germline V gene (reference sequence). The CDR3 loop spans 12 amino acids. The germline V and J ends were trimmed by 3 bases and 7 bases, with 10 bases remaining between them. The CDR3 region has the DNA TGTGCCACCAGCAGTGACCGGAAGGAGCAGTACTTC. Amino acid sequence: CATSSDRKEQYF.

The rearrangement uses TRBV7-2 and TRBJ1-1; 8 bases match TRBD1. The junction had 8 bases not matched to a gene; V was cut back by 6 bases and J by 2 bases. Looked up from germline, CDR1 is SGHTA and CDR2 is FQGNSA. The CDR3 has 15 residues. The CDR3 is CASRPDRAKNTEAFF. In DNA form, the CDR3 reads TGTGCCAGCAGGCCGGACAGGGCTAAAAACACTGAAGCTTTCTTT.

There are a few counts of this clonotype. V and J are TRBV3-1 and TRBJ2-7, with TRBD2 identical over 8 bases. J was trimmed by 4 bases and V by 3 bases; bases with no gene match: 8. Germline lookup yields CDR1 LGHDT and CDR2 YNNKEL (reference sequence). This CDR3 spans 15 amino acids. The CDR3 protein is CASSHARSGGYEQYF. For the CDR3, the DNA is TGTGCCAGCAGCCACGCGCGAAGCGGGGGATACGAGCAGTACTTC.

A few counts support this clonotype. V gene TRBV6-9 combines with J gene TRBJ2-1; D is tentatively TRBD1 or TRBD2 (5 bases each). The germline gives CDR1 MNHGY, CDR2 SVAAGI. The ends were cut back, 4 bases at V and 0 bases at J, with 10 bases in the middle. This CDR3 spans 15 amino acids. For the CDR3, the DNA is TGTGCCAGCAGTTTAGAGGGGAGCTCCTACAATGAGCAGTTCTTC. This encodes CASSLEGSSYNEQFF.

This chain uses TRBV20-1 with TRBJ2-1, with D unresolved. Trimming took 0 bases from V and 10 from J, leaving 7 bases between them. This CDR3 has 11 amino acids. Germline values: CDR1 DFQATT, CDR2 SNEGSKA (reference sequence). The CDR3 DNA is TGCAGTGCTAGAGAAGGCAGGGAGCAGTTCTTC. Protein product: CSAREGREQFF.

At least ten counts were recorded for this clonotype. The genes are TRBV5-1 and TRBJ1-1, with no clear D. Between the trimmed V and J ends, which lost 1 base and 0 bases, there was a span of 13 bases. The CDR3 is 16 residues long. Germline values: CDR1 SGHRS, CDR2 YFSETQ. CDR3 region: CASSLRRAGMNTEAFF. DNA for the CDR3: TGCGCCAGCAGCTTGAGGAGGGCGGGGATGAACACTGAAGCTTTCTTT.

The chain is built from TRBV5-6 and TRBJ1-6; no clear D. Trimming took 4 bases from V and 12 from J, leaving 20 bases between them. Germline-derived CDR1 and CDR2 are SGHDT and YYEEEE. The CDR3 contains 15 residues. The CDR3 sequence is CASSGDSGVKLPLHF. CDR3 nucleotides: TGTGCCAGCAGCGGTGATTCCGGGGTGAAATTACCCCTCCACTTT.

This clonotype has just a few counts. The CDR3: CASSLGGSDNEQFF. Written as DNA, the CDR3 is TGTGCCAGCAGCCTCGGCGGGAGCGACAATGAGCAGTTCTTC. V is TRBV7-3 and J is TRBJ2-1, with 7 positions matching TRBD2. Trimming took 5 bases from V and 5 from J; bases not matched to a gene: 6. This CDR3 is 14 amino acids long. Per germline, CDR1 SGHTA and CDR2 FQGTGA.

J is TRBJ2-7 and V is TRBV7-9; possibly TRBD1 or TRBD2 for D (6 bases each). The CDR3 runs 15 residues. Germline CDR1 and CDR2: SEHNR and FQNEAQ (reference sequence). The ends were cut back, 2 bases at V and 4 bases at J, with 15 bases in the middle. CDR3: CASSLTGGDTYEQYF. CDR3 in DNA: TGTGCCAGCAGCTTAACCGGCGGGGACACTTACGAGCAGTACTTC.

This clonotype was counted at least ten times. The chain is built from TRBV20-1 and TRBJ1-2; D possibly corresponds to TRBD1 (5 bases). This CDR3 spans 14 amino acids. Trimming stripped 6 bases from V and 4 bases from J, with 18 bases between. CDR1 and CDR2 (germline): DFQATT, SNEGSKA (reference sequence). CDR3 sequence (DNA): TGCAGTGCAAGGCATACAGGTGTCAGCTATGGCTACACCTTC. Its translation is CSARHTGVSYGYTF.

This clonotype was seen repeatedly, ten times or more. The chain combines TRBV20-1 with TRBJ1-1; a weak D match, TRBD1 (6 bases). The germline V gene has CDR1 DFQATT and CDR2 SNEGSKA (reference sequence). Trimming cost V 0 bases and J 13 bases, with 18 bases left between them. The CDR3 has 13 amino acids. As DNA, the CDR3 is TGCAGTGCTAGAGATACAGCAGGGACAAGCCTTTTCTTT. Amino acid sequence: CSARDTAGTSLFF.

The genes are TRBV14 and TRBJ1-1; a possible D gene is TRBD1 (6 bases). Trimming stripped 0 bases from V and 5 bases from J, with 13 bases between. The CDR3 loop spans 15 amino acids. Germline CDR1 SGHDN, CDR2 FVKESK. The CDR3 nucleotides are TGTGCCAGCAGCCAAGATTTCACAGGGCGGACTGAAGCTTTCTTT. Translating gives CASSQDFTGRTEAFF.

This clonotype has more than one count but fewer than ten. V is TRBV10-3 and J is TRBJ2-5; no clear D gene. Germline V gene sequence: CDR1 ENHRY, CDR2 SYGVKD. V lost 5 bases to trimming and J lost 3 bases, with 10 bases between them. The CDR3 has 13 residues. Here the CDR3 reads CAISHGGEETQYF. Here the CDR3 DNA reads TGTGCCATCAGTCACGGTGGAGAAGAGACCCAGTACTTC.